This entry lists 2 T cell receptor beta chains sequenced from one sample in a study of shared T cell receptors in the human thymus. Produced via immunoSEQ multiplex PCR; TCRdb's table is partial and in-frame only. The repertoire holds 550,000 to 800,000 clones, roughly 85% seen once, with about 0.0098% in the top ten. The sample was also reused in another study, on human thymus T cells.

What was sequenced was thymocytes. Source of these receptors: a girl less than two years old with a congenital heart defect.

The rearrangement uses TRBV29-1 and TRBJ2-5; 9 bases map to TRBD1. The CDR3 sequence is 12 residues long. Trimming at V came to 7 bases and at J to 4 bases, leaving 4 bases not matched to a gene. Germline lookup yields CDR1 SQVTM and CDR2 ANQGSEA. The CDR3: CSGNRGPETQYF. The CDR3 nucleotides read TGCAGCGGAAACAGGGGGCCAGAGACCCAGTACTTC.

The chain combines TRBV28 with TRBJ2-7, with a weak D call TRBD1 (6 bases). The CDR3 is made up of 16 amino acids. From germline, CDR1 is MDHEN and CDR2 SYDVKM. With 4 bases removed from V and 3 bases from J, the gap between germline ends came to 19 bases. The CDR3 region is CASSSPRGKGNYEQYF. CDR3 DNA sequence: TGTGCCAGCAGTTCCCCTAGGGGGAAAGGTAACTACGAGCAGTACTTC.